These 16 T cell receptor beta chains were sequenced from one sample in a study of cytomegalovirus exposure and HLA in healthy donors. Vbeta (60) and Jbeta (13) primers were used in the PCR. The table came from immunoSEQ multiplex PCR; TCRdb's copy has only in-frame clones and leaves some out. There are about 120,000 clones in the sample; over 60% occur only once, and about 3.4% lies in the top ten. Sequencing input: PBMCs. The origin of the receptors is a man aged 25-40 years in good health and CMV-seronegative.

The rearrangement uses TRBV18 and TRBJ2-6, with 8 nucleotides matching TRBD1. V lost 6 bases to trimming and J lost 4 bases; unmatched junction nucleotides: 8. The CDR3 totals 16 residues. Germline V CDR1 and CDR2: KGHSH, LQKENI. CDR3 region: CASSISTGVGANVLTF. For the CDR3, the DNA is TGTGCCAGCTCCATTTCGACAGGGGTAGGGGCCAACGTCCTGACTTTC.

The V call is TRBV29-1, the J call TRBJ1-2, with TRBD1 matching 7 bases. Germline loops: CDR1 SQVTM, CDR2 ANQGSEA. V dropped 6 bases and J dropped 2; count of bases not matched to a gene: 6. This CDR3 is 13 amino acids long. The CDR3 DNA follows: TGCAGCGTGATGACAGGGAGCAACTATGGCTACACCTTC. Protein sequence: CSVMTGSNYGYTF.

The chain links TRBV6-5 to TRBJ1-4; D not resolved. CDR1 and CDR2 (germline): MNHEY, SVGAGI. The CDR3 contains 15 residues. The V end was cut by 3 bases, the J end by 0 bases, with 8 bases between. The CDR3 bases are TGTGCCAGCAGTTATAGCCCCGCAACTAATGAAAAACTGTTTTTT. As protein: CASSYSPATNEKLFF.

In its sample, this clone was seen once. The chain combines TRBV9 with TRBJ2-1; possible D gene TRBD2, 7 bases. V was cut by 6 bases and J by 3 bases, with 22 bases left in between. The germline V gene encodes CDR1 SGDLS and CDR2 YYNGEE. The CDR3 contains 17 residues. In DNA form, the CDR3 reads TGTGCCAGCACCCCCCAGGGGCGGGGGTGGAGCTACAATGAGCAGTTCTTC. Translated, it gives CASTPQGRGWSYNEQFF. Filled out from reference TRBV9 and TRBJ2-1, the complete variable domain reads DSGVTQTPKHLITATGQRVTLRCSPRSGDLSVYWYQQSLDQGLQFLIQYYNGEERAKGNILERFSAQQFPDLHSELNLSSLELGDSALYFCASTPQGRGWSYNEQFFGPGTRLTVL.

V is TRBV7-2 and J is TRBJ2-1, with D perhaps matching TRBD1 (5 bases). Trimming cost V 0 bases and J 7 bases, with 16 bases left between them. Germline CDR1 SGHTA, CDR2 FQGNSA. CDR3 length: 16 residues. The CDR3 loop is CASSLAPGPLRNEQFF. The CDR3 DNA sequence: TGTGCCAGCAGCTTAGCCCCAGGGCCCCTACGGAATGAGCAGTTCTTC.

As regards this clone: Mismatch with germline at one junction end may stem from a read error. V gene TRBV25-1 combines with J gene TRBJ2-3, with D possibly TRBD1 on 5 matching bases. This CDR3 region has 16 residues. Germline V gene lookup returns CDR1 MGHDK and CDR2 SYGVNS. CDR3 in DNA: TGTGCCAGCAGTCCCCTTGGGTGGTGGGGCACGGATACGCAGTATTTT. Amino acid sequence: CASSPLGWWGTDTQYF.

The chain employs TRBV5-1 and TRBJ1-1; maybe TRBD1 (5 bases). This CDR3 region has 15 residues. V lost 3 bases and J lost 0, with 12 bases in between. The germline CDR1 and CDR2 sequences are SGHRS and YFSETQ. The CDR3 coding sequence is TGCGCCAGCAGCTCGGGACTGATGATGAACACTGAAGCTTTCTTT. This codes for CASSSGLMMNTEAFF.

The chain is built from TRBV5-6 and TRBJ2-5; TRBD1 matches at 11 bases. The germline V gene encodes CDR1 SGHDT and CDR2 YYEEEE. Losses at the gene ends were 4 bases for V and 2 bases for J; bases not matched to a gene: 4. The CDR3 is 15 residues long. The CDR3 here is CASSEDRGRQETQYF. The CDR3 nucleotides read TGTGCCAGCAGCGAGGACAGGGGGCGACAAGAGACCCAGTACTTC.

This clone was seen just once. The V call is TRBV6-5, the J call TRBJ2-1; 7 positions match TRBD1. The CDR3 runs to 15 residues. V dropped 4 bases and J dropped 2; count of bases not matched to a gene: 5. Germline CDR1 and CDR2: MNHEY and SVGAGI. CDR3 coding DNA: TGTGCCAGCAGTTTCTTTCAGGGGGCCTACAATGAGCAGTTCTTC. Residues: CASSFFQGAYNEQFF.

V usage is TRBV28 and J usage is TRBJ1-1, with TRBD1 matching 7 bases. CDR3 length: 14 residues. V was clipped by 3 bases and J by 5 bases; unmatched bases: 6. Germline V gene sequence: CDR1 MDHEN, CDR2 SYDVKM. DNA for the CDR3: TGTGCCAGCAGTTTCGAAGGGGGCCAGACTGAAGCTTTCTTT. Translated: CASSFEGGQTEAFF.

This clone came up once. The genes are TRBV2 and TRBJ2-5; tentative D call: TRBD1 (6 bases). The J call is in doubt because the DNA end fits TRBJ2-7 better. Germline CDR1 and CDR2: SNHLY and FYNNEI. This CDR3 has 14 residues. DNA for the CDR3: TGTGCCAGCAGGCCGGACAGTCAATCCTACGAGCAGTACTTC. It translates to CASRPDSQSYEQYF.

The genes are TRBV5-1 and TRBJ2-5; D might be TRBD2 (6 bases). The V end was cut by 4 bases, the J end by 4 bases, with 11 bases between. The CDR3 is 13 residues long. Germline values: CDR1 SGHRS, CDR2 YFSETQ. CDR3 amino acids: CASSEGLRETQYF. CDR3 in DNA: TGCGCCAGCAGCGAGGGACTTCGAGAGACCCAGTACTTC.

Turning to this clone: The sample contains more than one DNA sequence encoding this CDR3. This rearrangement joins TRBV15 to TRBJ1-5; a weak D match, TRBD1 (6 bases). V was clipped by 0 bases and J by 3 bases, with 9 bases between them. This CDR3 is 15 amino acids long. Germline CDR1 is LNHNV and CDR2 is YYDKDF (reference sequence). The CDR3 bases are TGTGCCACCAGCAGAGATAAGGGGGTCAATCAGCCCCAGCATTTT. This sequence encodes CATSRDKGVNQPQHF.

The chain uses TRBV15 and TRBJ2-5; TRBD2 matches 12 bases. The CDR3 is 18 amino acids. V lost 3 bases, J lost 9 bases, and 17 bases stayed unmatched. The germline V gene has CDR1 LNHNV and CDR2 YYDKDF (reference sequence). The CDR3 DNA is TGTGCCACCAGCAGGTCCACAACTAGCGGGGGGTCTGCCGGGTCCCAGTACTTC. It is translated as CATSRSTTSGGSAGSQYF.

The J gene is TRBJ1-2, the V gene TRBV14; 8 bases fit TRBD1. This CDR3 is 15 amino acids long. V lost 0 bases, J lost 0 bases, and 0 bases stayed unmatched. From germline, CDR1 is SGHDN and CDR2 FVKESK. In DNA, the CDR3 is TGTGCCAGCAGCCAAGAACAGGGGGCTAACTATGGCTACACCTTC. Encoded protein: CASSQEQGANYGYTF.

The chain recombines TRBV9 with TRBJ1-1; 7 nucleotides match TRBD1. The length of the CDR3 is 16 residues. After removal of 3 bases from V and 2 bases from J, the junction contained 10 bases not matched to a gene. Germline CDR1 SGDLS, CDR2 YYNGEE. CDR3 DNA: TGTGCCAGCAGCGCCGCATGGGACAGAAGAAACACTGAAGCTTTCTTT. Protein product: CASSAAWDRRNTEAFF. Using reference TRBV9 and TRBJ1-1 for the parts outside the CDR3, the full variable domain is DSGVTQTPKHLITATGQRVTLRCSPRSGDLSVYWYQQSLDQGLQFLIQYYNGEERAKGNILERFSAQQFPDLHSELNLSSLELGDSALYFCASSAAWDRRNTEAFFGQGTRLTVV.